This entry lists 16 T cell receptor beta chains sequenced from one sample in a study of CXCR4 blockade with PD-1 therapy in pancreatic cancer. Some clones are missing from TCRdb's copy, which holds only in-frame ones; the method was immunoSEQ multiplex PCR. There are about 460 clones in the sample; 65% to 85% occur only once, and about 17% lies in the top ten. This sample comprised tumor tissue, obtained before culture. Every receptor here comes from a human donor with pancreatic ductal adenocarcinoma.

The gene calls are TRBV19 and TRBJ1-2; 7 bases align to TRBD1. The CDR3 spans 13 residues. Germline CDR1 and CDR2: LNHDA and SQIVND (reference sequence). V was clipped by 5 bases and J by 6 bases; unmatched bases: 6. Written as DNA, the CDR3 is TGTGCCAGTAGTTTCCACAGGGGTAATGGCTACACCTTC. Amino acids: CASSFHRGNGYTF. Full variable domain (outside the CDR3, taken from reference TRBV19 and TRBJ1-2): DGGITQSPKYLFRKEGQNVTLSCEQNLNHDAMYWYRQDPGQGLRLIYYSQIVNDFQKGDIAEGYSVSREKKESFPLTVTSAQKNPTAFYLCASSFHRGNGYTFGSGTRLTVV.

This clone was detected only a few times. This chain connects TRBV14 to TRBJ2-2; 8 bases agree with TRBD2. In germline, CDR1 is SGHDN, CDR2 FVKESK. V gave up 4 bases and J gave up 6 bases; unmatched junction bases: 10. There are 16 residues in the CDR3. CDR3 in DNA: TGTGCCAGCAGCCGTACGGCACTAGCGGTTTCCGGGGAGCTGTTTTTT. Protein product: CASSRTALAVSGELFF.

The V and J genes are TRBV7-5 and TRBJ2-5; the tabulated D call, TRBD2, remains unverified against the DNA. TRBV7-5 is recorded as a pseudogene. The CDR3 sequence is 15 residues long. CDR3 amino acids: CASSSARRGQETQYF. DNA of the CDR3: TGTGCCAGCAGCTCCGCCAGGAGGGGACAAGAGACCCAGTACTTC.

The gene calls are TRBV2 and TRBJ2-5, with D uncertain. The CDR3 has 13 residues. V lost 4 bases and J 1 base, leaving 7 bases between the germline ends. CDR1 and CDR2 from the germline V gene are SNHLY and FYNNEI. Here the CDR3 reads CASSGNGQETQYF. The CDR3 coding sequence is TGTGCCAGCAGTGGGAACGGCCAAGAGACCCAGTACTTC. Full variable domain (rest looked up from reference TRBV2 and TRBJ2-5): EPEVTQTPSHQVTQMGQEVILRCVPISNHLYFYWYRQILGQKVEFLVSFYNNEISEKSEIFDDQFSVERPDGSNFTLKIRSTKLEDSAMYFCASSGNGQETQYFGPGTRLLVL.

The gene calls are TRBV10-2 and TRBJ1-2; 8 nucleotides line up with TRBD1. Looked up from germline, CDR1 is WSHSY and CDR2 is SAAADI. The ends lost 11 bases at V and 5 bases at J; junction bases unmatched: 7. The length of the CDR3 is 12 residues. CDR3 amino acids: CASRTGTYGYTF. The CDR3 nucleotides read TGCGCCTCCCGGACAGGGACTTATGGCTACACCTTC.

The genes are TRBV6-8 and TRBJ2-3; 8 bases are a match to TRBD1. The CDR3 is made up of 14 amino acids. In germline, CDR1 is MNHGY, CDR2 SAAAGT. V was pared by 5 bases and J by 6 bases, with 7 bases of the junction left unmatched. In DNA, the CDR3 is TGTGCCAGCAGTGCAGGGGGCTCGTTTGATACGCAGTATTTT. Translation: CASSAGGSFDTQYF.

V is TRBV6-8 and J is TRBJ2-7, with a weak D call TRBD2 (6 bases). CDR1 and CDR2 (germline): MNHGY, SAAAGT. The CDR3 sequence is 16 residues long. V lost 0 bases and J 0 bases, leaving 12 bases between the germline ends. CDR3 nucleotides: TGTGCCAGCAGTTACTCGTGGGGTAGCGGCTCCTACGAGCAGTACTTC. Protein: CASSYSWGSGSYEQYF.

J is TRBJ2-7 and V is TRBV19, with D uncertain. Germline lookup yields CDR1 LNHDA and CDR2 SQIVND (reference sequence). This CDR3 is built from 12 residues. V gave up 5 bases and J gave up 4 bases, with 9 bases separating them. CDR3 DNA: TGTGCCAGTAGTCCAAGCGATTACGAGCAGTACTTC. The encoded protein is CASSPSDYEQYF.

The V and J genes are TRBV19 and TRBJ1-5; D perhaps matches TRBD1 (6 bases). V dropped 5 bases and J dropped 3 bases, with 14 bases sitting between them. This CDR3 is built from 15 residues. Looked up from germline, CDR1 is LNHDA and CDR2 is SQIVND (reference sequence). The CDR3 loop reads CASSPRDIPNQPQHF. The CDR3 DNA is TGTGCCAGTAGTCCCCGGGACATCCCCAATCAGCCCCAGCATTTT.

The rearrangement joins TRBV11-3 to TRBJ2-2, with 7 bases aligning to TRBD2. After removal of 5 bases from V and 5 bases from J, the junction contained 8 bases not matched to a gene. CDR1 is SGHNT, CDR2 YENEEA, per germline. This CDR3 comprises 15 residues. CDR3: CASSQASGSTGELFF. In DNA form, the CDR3 reads TGTGCCAGCAGCCAAGCTAGCGGCTCAACCGGGGAGCTGTTTTTT.

This sequence joins TRBV6-8 and TRBJ2-6; D is possibly TRBD1 (5 bases). The CDR3 length is 18 residues. Germline V gene lookup returns CDR1 MNHGY and CDR2 SAAAGT. V was clipped by 5 bases and J by 0 bases, with 17 bases between them. For the CDR3, the DNA is TGTGCCAGCAGTGGACATGCCCAAAGTACCTCTGGGGCCAACGTCCTGACTTTC. Amino acid sequence: CASSGHAQSTSGANVLTF.

Only a few counts were recorded for this clone. CDR3 sequence (DNA): TGTGCCAGCAGCTACGAGGACAGTACGAGGTACGAGCAGTACTTC. Encoded protein: CASSYEDSTRYEQYF. This chain joins TRBV11-3 and TRBJ2-7; perhaps TRBD1 as D (6 bases). This CDR3 contains 15 residues. The germline CDR1 and CDR2 sequences are SGHNT and YENEEA. Trimming cost V 4 bases and J 4 bases, with 17 bases left between them. Based on the CDR3 plus reference TRBV11-3 and TRBJ2-7, the full variable domain is EAGVVQSPRYKIIEKKQPVAFWCNPISGHNTLYWYLQNLGQGPELLIRYENEEAVDDSQLPKDRFSAERLKGVDSTLKIQPAELGDSAVYLCASSYEDSTRYEQYFGPGTRLTVT.

The chain carries TRBV11-3 and TRBJ1-4, with TRBD1 as a possible D gene (6 bases). The CDR3 consists of 15 residues. Between the trimmed V and J ends, which lost 1 base and 6 bases, there was a span of 12 bases. Germline CDR1 and CDR2: SGHNT and YENEEA. The CDR3 reads CASSLVGGGDEKLFF. CDR3 DNA: TGTGCCAGCAGCTTAGTAGGAGGGGGAGATGAAAAACTGTTTTTT.

This rearrangement joins TRBV11-3 to TRBJ2-3; no reliable D call. V was clipped by 4 bases and J by 6 bases, with 17 bases between them. Germline CDR1 SGHNT, CDR2 YENEEA. The CDR3 totals 15 residues. The chain's CDR3 is CASSSLTEHLDTQYF. The CDR3, as DNA: TGTGCCAGCAGCTCATTAACAGAGCATTTGGATACGCAGTATTTT.

This sequence joins TRBV12-5 and TRBJ1-1, with D unclear. Germline CDR1 is LGHNT and CDR2 is FRNRAP. The CDR3 is made up of 11 amino acids. CDR3 coding DNA: TGTGCCAGCGGATTAGGCACTGAAGCTTTCTTT. Protein sequence: CASGLGTEAFF.

The chain has TRBV6-8 and TRBJ1-1; 7 bases map to TRBD1. Germline CDR1 is MNHGY and CDR2 is SAAAGT. The trim removed 5 bases at V and 7 bases at J, leaving 13 bases unmatched. The CDR3 is made up of 15 amino acids. The CDR3 here is CASSTGDLGALEAFF. The CDR3 DNA is TGTGCCAGCAGTACAGGGGACCTTGGAGCCCTTGAAGCTTTCTTT.